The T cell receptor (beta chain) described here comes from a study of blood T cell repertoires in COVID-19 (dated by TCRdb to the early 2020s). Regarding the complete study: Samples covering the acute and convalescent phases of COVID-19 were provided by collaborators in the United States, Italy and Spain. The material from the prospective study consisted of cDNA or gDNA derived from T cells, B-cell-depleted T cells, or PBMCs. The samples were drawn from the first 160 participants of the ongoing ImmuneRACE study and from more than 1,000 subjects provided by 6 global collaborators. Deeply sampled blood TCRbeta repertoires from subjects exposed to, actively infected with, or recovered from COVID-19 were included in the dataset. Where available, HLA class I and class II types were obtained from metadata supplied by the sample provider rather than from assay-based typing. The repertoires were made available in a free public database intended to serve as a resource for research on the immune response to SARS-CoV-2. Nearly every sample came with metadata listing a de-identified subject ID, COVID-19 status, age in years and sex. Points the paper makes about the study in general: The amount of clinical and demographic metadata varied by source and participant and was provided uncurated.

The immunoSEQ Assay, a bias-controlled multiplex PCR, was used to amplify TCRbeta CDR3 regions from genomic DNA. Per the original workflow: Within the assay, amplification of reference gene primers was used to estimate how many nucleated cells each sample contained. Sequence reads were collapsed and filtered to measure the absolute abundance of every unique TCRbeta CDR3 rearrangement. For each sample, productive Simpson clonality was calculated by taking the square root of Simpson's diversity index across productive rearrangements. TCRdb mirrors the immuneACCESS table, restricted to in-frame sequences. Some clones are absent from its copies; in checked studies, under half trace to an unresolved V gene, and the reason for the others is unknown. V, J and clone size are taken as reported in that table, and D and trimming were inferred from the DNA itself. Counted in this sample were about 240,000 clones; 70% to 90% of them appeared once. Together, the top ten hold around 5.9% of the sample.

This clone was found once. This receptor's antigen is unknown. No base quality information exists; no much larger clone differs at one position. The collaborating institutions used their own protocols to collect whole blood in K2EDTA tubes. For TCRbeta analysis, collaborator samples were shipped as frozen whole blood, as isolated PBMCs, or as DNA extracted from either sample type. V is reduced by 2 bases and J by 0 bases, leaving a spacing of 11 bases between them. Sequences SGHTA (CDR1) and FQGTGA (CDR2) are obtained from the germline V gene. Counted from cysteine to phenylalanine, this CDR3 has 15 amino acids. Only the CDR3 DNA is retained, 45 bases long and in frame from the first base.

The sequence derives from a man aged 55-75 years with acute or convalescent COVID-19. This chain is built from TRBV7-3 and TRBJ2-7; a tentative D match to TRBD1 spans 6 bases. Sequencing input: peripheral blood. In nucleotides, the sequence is TGTGCCAGCAGCTTAGGAACAGGGAGCTCCTACGAGCAGTACTTC. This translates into CASSLGTGSSYEQYF.